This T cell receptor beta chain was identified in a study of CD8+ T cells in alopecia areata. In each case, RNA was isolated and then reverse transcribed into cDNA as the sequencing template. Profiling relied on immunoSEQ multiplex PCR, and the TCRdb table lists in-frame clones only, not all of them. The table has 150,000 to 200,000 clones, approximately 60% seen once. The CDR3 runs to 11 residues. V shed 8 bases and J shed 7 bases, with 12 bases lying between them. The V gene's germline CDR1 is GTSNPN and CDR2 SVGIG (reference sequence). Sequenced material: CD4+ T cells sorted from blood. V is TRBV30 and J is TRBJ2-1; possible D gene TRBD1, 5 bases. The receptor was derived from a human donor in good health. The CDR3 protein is CARHDSNEQFF. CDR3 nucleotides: TGTGCCAGACATGACAGTAATGAGCAGTTCTTC.